The entry below gives a single TCR beta chain sequence along with its context. Its specificity is not known. This table comes from immunoSEQ multiplex PCR, and its TCRdb copy is limited to in-frame clones, with some not included. The profile shows approximately 70,000 clones, 76% of them singletons. CD4+ T cells specific for antigen were expanded with viral peptide pools by the ViraFEST assay before sequencing. CD4+ T cell isolation took place after less than 13 days of culture. The cohort was immunized with two doses of either the BNT162b2 or mRNA-1273 vaccine. None of the vaccinated had previously contracted SARS-CoV-2, and their nucleocapsid antibodies tested negative. A few million PBMC were seeded per well and grown in the presence of about 9 IU/ml IL-2 and 8.5 to 10 ug/ml peptides. Cultures got half-medium changes with IL-2 on days 3 and 7. The record originates from a study of vaccination effects on CD4 cells after COVID-19. Study-wide results and limits: There was marked clonal contraction among infection- and vaccine-induced clones late after vaccination.

The CDR3 totals 19 residues. V dropped 6 bases and J dropped 0 bases, with 25 bases sitting between them. From germline, CDR1 is KGHSH and CDR2 LQKENI. This clonotype was obtained from a human donor who received a COVID-19 vaccine. This chain joins TRBV18 and TRBJ2-3; the D gene could be TRBD1 or TRBD2 (7 bases each). Sequenced material: CD4+ T cells from PBMCs cultured with HCoV-OC43 spike peptides, taken after COVID-19 vaccination. Subset meaning: HCoV-OC43 spike overlapping peptide pool stimulation. This CDR3 reads CASSQQGGGPSFSTDTQYF. The CDR3 coding sequence is TGTGCCAGCTCCCAGCAGGGGGGGGGTCCATCCTTTAGCACAGATACGCAGTATTTT.